This T cell receptor (beta chain) was captured in a study of blood T cell repertoires in COVID-19. At the level of the study: Acute and convalescent COVID-19 samples came from the United States, Italy and Spain. PBMCs, B-cell-depleted T cells, or T cells were the source of the cDNA or gDNA that made up the material.

Source study methods: Nucleated cell counts were estimated from reference gene primer amplification. Repertoires were generated with immunoSEQ multiplex PCR, while TCRdb's copy carries only in-frame clones and drops some. V and J calls and clone size follow that table, whereas D and trimming were derived from the DNA. The sample shows about 200,000 clones, roughly 90% of them seen only once. V dropped 0 bases and J dropped 7 bases, with 4 bases sitting between them. The V gene's germline CDR1 is MNHEY and CDR2 SVGAGI. This CDR3 is 11 amino acids long. Sequenced input: peripheral blood. The chain employs TRBV6-5 and TRBJ2-7, with D unresolved. The sequence was obtained from a man in his forties or fifties with active or convalescent COVID-19. The CDR3 loop is CASSYSREQYF. The CDR3 bases are TGTGCCAGCAGTTACTCTCGTGAGCAGTACTTC.